Sequencing of this T cell receptor (beta chain) was carried out in a study of human T cells and chemical hapten exposure (dated by TCRdb to the early 2020s). Background for the entire study: For sensitization, 2% DPC in acetone was applied to an approximately 2 cm by approximately 2 cm area of upper inner arm skin. Throughout the study period of about 23 weeks, patients also received therapeutic DPC doses to the scalp every week. The patient cohort, mostly female, included alopecia areata with under or over 50% scalp involvement, alopecia totalis and alopecia universalis. Blood samples were taken from patients before sensitization (week 0) and at 2, 6 and about 24 weeks after DPC sensitization. Patch tests used Finn chambers with 0.01% DPC on the upper back, scored after 6 days by International Contact Dermatitis Research Group standards. Nearly 30 alopecia patients gave blood for TCR sequencing at one to four time points (pre-sensitization, 2, 6 and 24 weeks). The libraries were sequenced as a pool, and the TCR yield per sample differed mostly because of small variations in library volumes within the pool. Peripheral blood TCR repertoire changes were tracked in vivo in alopecia patients during primary and secondary sensitization to the hapten diphenylcyclopropenone (DPC). Summary of the overall study and its limitations: Significantly more large CDR3 similarity clusters were formed by expanded TCRs than by pre-sensitization or healthy control sets, consistent with antigen-driven responses. All patients had alopecia, a presumed autoimmune disease, so their immune response might differ from that of healthy individuals. DPC sensitization did not change how many TCRs were above 1 in 1000 frequency, and no evidence was found of alterations in global repertoire structure. Repeated subsampling changed both the strength of the expansion versus patch-test correlation and the threshold at which the correlation became significant. A positive correlation was found between the number of PT1 expanded TCRs and patch test score, with significance reached at thresholds 8, 16 and 32 but not 4.

The trim is 3 bases for V and 4 bases for J, with a gap of 19 bases between the germline ends. Via the germline V gene (reference sequence), CDR1 is MNHEY and CDR2 SMNVEV. The CDR3, from cysteine to phenylalanine, totals 16 residues. Of all the DNA, just the CDR3 is kept, 48 bases in frame from base 1. As for this clonotype: What antigen it recognizes has not been identified. The sample holds no much larger clone one base away, and base qualities are not on file.

To prepare the library, RACE was applied. Sequencing relied on a NextSeq 500. During library preparation, unique molecular identifiers were attached to individual cDNA molecules so that TCRs could be counted quantitatively and reproducibly. For every blood RNA sample, sequencing covered both the TCR alpha and TCR beta chains. Regarding the original processing steps: A median of about 87,000 TCRs per sample was observed, with a range of about 23,224 to 690,600. The Decombinator software suite was used to annotate the V, J and CDR3 of the TCR reads. Every sample was subsampled to the same number of TCRs (28,000) for the PS versus PT1 abundance plots. Expanded TCRs were defined as absent before sensitization and observed at least eight times at the 2-week time point. TCRdb trimmed the raw reads at Q25, called clones with MiXCR and kept productive beta chains. Each record represents a unique CDR3 protein, reported with the most common genes and DNA among its rows. TCRdb assigned the V and J calls; the authors' analysis was not used. This sample comprises approximately 97,000 distinct CDR3 sequences, around a quarter of them detected only once. The ten largest clones add up to about 9.3% of the sample.

This sample's time point label indicates: patch test 3, about 24 weeks after DPC sensitization. In light of the paper, this sample's treatment or condition label describes: therapeutic diphenylcyclopropenone sensitization with weekly scalp DPC. At each patch-test visit, blood was drawn before the patch test was applied. Eligible patients were aged 18 to 70, diagnosed with alopecia, deemed suitable for DPC therapy, and excluded if pregnant. Total RNA was extracted from unfractionated whole blood collected in Tempus Blood RNA tubes. The origin of this receptor is a man between 35 and 55 years old with alopecia areata. Some clones in this sample may be carry-over from other donors' samples. The material was whole blood, obtained in connection with sensitization to the hapten diphenylcyclopropenone (DPC). The sequence joins TRBV27 to TRBJ2-7; 6 matching bases give a weak D call of TRBD1. The DNA sequence reads TGTGCCAGCAGTTTGACAGGAACGGGCAGAGGGTACGAGCAGTACTTC. This translates into CASSLTGTGRGYEQYF.